The 19 T cell receptor beta chains below all came from one sample that was sequenced in a study of blood T cell repertoires in COVID-19. Profiling relied on immunoSEQ multiplex PCR, and the TCRdb table lists in-frame clones only, not all of them. This table holds around 78,000 clones, less than 95% found once. Sequenced: peripheral blood. The receptors were gathered from a woman in her forties or fifties in a cohort sampled during active COVID-19.

V usage is TRBV10-3 and J usage is TRBJ1-2; no clear D. Per germline, CDR1 ENHRY and CDR2 SYGVKD. The length of the CDR3 is 13 residues. V lost 1 base and J 8 bases, leaving 11 bases between the germline ends. This chain's CDR3 is CAISELESYGYTF. In DNA, the CDR3 is TGTGCCATCAGTGAGTTGGAGTCGTACGGCTACACCTTC.

The J gene is TRBJ1-4, the V gene TRBV11-3; 7 nucleotides match TRBD1. The CDR3 covers 12 residues. Trimming cost V 5 bases and J 17 bases; bases outside gene matches: 11. Germline V lookup: CDR1 SGHNT, CDR2 YENEEA. The CDR3: CASSDRTGPLFF. CDR3 in DNA: TGTGCCAGCAGCGACCGGACAGGACCCCTCTTTTTT.

The V and J genes are TRBV18 and TRBJ1-4; possibly TRBD1 for D (5 bases). The CDR3 is 14 amino acids. Germline V lookup: CDR1 KGHSH, CDR2 LQKENI. The V gene lost 3 bases and the J gene lost 6 bases, with 11 bases spanning the gap. The CDR3 spells CASSPTPRDEKLFF. The CDR3 coding sequence is TGTGCCAGCTCACCTACACCCAGGGATGAAAAACTGTTTTTT.

V and J are TRBV27 and TRBJ2-7; tentatively, D is TRBD1 (6 bases). Per germline, CDR1 MNHEY and CDR2 SMNVEV (reference sequence). This CDR3 comprises 15 residues. V shed 3 bases and J shed 6 bases, with 18 bases lying between them. CDR3 DNA sequence: TGTGCCAGCAGTTTCCTGCCGAAACAGGGTGGCGAGCAGTACTTC. The encoded protein is CASSFLPKQGGEQYF.

This clone was counted only a few times. DNA for the CDR3: TGTGCCAGCAGTTCATCTACAGGGGGCGGCAATCAGCCCCAGCATTTT. This encodes CASSSSTGGGNQPQHF. The V call is TRBV28, the J call TRBJ1-5, with 9 bases that match TRBD1. Germline trimming cut 4 bases from V and 2 bases from J; bases unmatched to any gene: 6. This CDR3 region has 16 residues. The germline gives CDR1 MDHEN, CDR2 SYDVKM.

The V call is TRBV19, the J call TRBJ2-7; 8 bases are a match to TRBD2. CDR1 is LNHDA and CDR2 is SQIVND in the germline V gene (reference sequence). J lost 6 bases, V lost 4 bases, and 11 bases had no gene match. This CDR3 has 15 amino acids. The CDR3 region is CASSTPASGRGEQYF. DNA for the CDR3: TGTGCCAGTAGTACCCCGGCGAGCGGGAGAGGCGAGCAGTACTTC.

The chain employs TRBV18 and TRBJ2-5; weak D call: TRBD2 (5 bases). The CDR3 contains 13 residues. The ends were cut back, 2 bases at V and 3 bases at J, with 7 bases in the middle. CDR1 and CDR2 from the germline V gene are KGHSH and LQKENI. The CDR3 region has the DNA TGTGCCAGCTCACCAAAACTAGAAGAGACCCAGTACTTC. It yields the protein CASSPKLEETQYF.

The chain has TRBV19 and TRBJ1-5; the D gene is possibly TRBD1 (6 bases). The germline V gene has CDR1 LNHDA and CDR2 SQIVND (reference sequence). Trimming removed 7 bases at V and 4 bases at J, with 26 bases between. This CDR3 comprises 18 residues. The CDR3 nucleotides are TGTGCCAGTAACACTAAGCGGGGGACAAAGTTGGGGAATCAGCCCCAGCATTTT. As protein: CASNTKRGTKLGNQPQHF.

The chain uses TRBV30 and TRBJ1-5; D unresolved. Germline CDR1 reads GTSNPN; CDR2 reads SVGIG (reference sequence). V dropped 5 bases and J dropped 1 base, with 12 bases sitting between them. There are 14 residues in the CDR3. The CDR3 coding sequence is TGTGCCTGGGCCCCGGGTCTAAGCAATCAGCCCCAGCATTTT. Protein: CAWAPGLSNQPQHF.

J is TRBJ2-1 and V is TRBV19, with D perhaps assigned TRBD1 or TRBD2 (6 bases each). Germline CDR1 reads LNHDA; CDR2 reads SQIVND (reference sequence). The CDR3 contains 16 residues. Trimming removed 4 bases at V and 7 bases at J, with 20 bases between. The CDR3 here is CASSREGGFGENEQFF. CDR3 nucleotides: TGTGCCAGTAGTAGAGAGGGGGGTTTTGGTGAAAATGAGCAGTTCTTC.

This chain links TRBV27 with TRBJ1-1; 8 bases agree with TRBD1. CDR3 length: 16 residues. J lost 0 bases, V lost 2 bases, and 5 bases had no gene match. Germline lookup yields CDR1 MNHEY and CDR2 SMNVEV (reference sequence). Written as DNA, the CDR3 is TGTGCCAGCAGTTTAATTCAGGGGGCTGTGAACACTGAAGCTTTCTTT. Translation: CASSLIQGAVNTEAFF.

This clone was seen once. The chain uses TRBV27 and TRBJ2-1, with 7 bases fitting TRBD2. V trimming: 8 bases; J trimming: 0 bases; junction bases outside the gene matches: 1. The CDR3 totals 13 residues. Germline loops: CDR1 MNHEY, CDR2 SMNVEV (reference sequence). The CDR3 sequence is CASAGDSYNEQFF. The DNA for the CDR3 is TGTGCCAGCGCGGGAGACTCCTACAATGAGCAGTTCTTC.

The chain couples TRBV5-1 to TRBJ2-7; D may be TRBD2 (5 bases). The CDR3 length is 15 residues. Germline values: CDR1 SGHRS, CDR2 YFSETQ. V was trimmed by 0 bases and J by 6 bases, leaving 16 bases between them. The CDR3 region has the DNA TGCGCCAGCAGCTTGGACAGCGAGGGTTGGGGCGAGCAGTACTTC. Amino acid sequence: CASSLDSEGWGEQYF.

The chain employs TRBV19 and TRBJ1-5; 7 bases agree with TRBD1. Germline-derived CDR1 and CDR2 are LNHDA and SQIVND (reference sequence). CDR3 length: 17 residues. V was pared by 3 bases and J by 1 base, with 9 bases of the junction left unmatched. The DNA for the CDR3 is TGTGCCAGTAGTATCCCAGACAGGGCCACAAGCAATCAGCCCCAGCATTTT. Translation gives CASSIPDRATSNQPQHF.

The rearrangement joins TRBV21-1 to TRBJ2-7; the table gives TRBD2 as D, unverified against the DNA. TRBV21-1 is a known pseudogene. The CDR3 has 8 residues. The CDR3 protein is CAAGTTSF. The CDR3 DNA reads as TGTGCAGCTGGGACTACCTCTTTC.

This chain uses TRBV5-1 with TRBJ2-1, with 7 positions matching TRBD1. The CDR3 is 16 residues long. The germline V gene has CDR1 SGHRS and CDR2 YFSETQ. Germline trimming cut 4 bases from V and 0 bases from J; bases unmatched to any gene: 7. The CDR3, as DNA: TGCGCCAGCAGCGCCGGACAGGAACGCTCCTACAATGAGCAGTTCTTC. Translated: CASSAGQERSYNEQFF.

V is TRBV30 and J is TRBJ2-1; 8 bases match TRBD1. The CDR3 length is 11 residues. V lost 1 base and J lost 15; bases outside the gene matches: 5. Germline V gene data show CDR1 as GTSNPN and CDR2 as SVGIG (reference sequence). DNA of the CDR3: TGTGCCTGGAGTGGGGGTGACAGGGGGTTCTTC. This gives the protein CAWSGGDRGFF. Full variable domain (missing parts from reference TRBV30 and TRBJ2-1): SQTIHQWPATLVQPVGSPLSLECTVEGTSNPNLYWYRQAAGRGLQLLFYSVGIGQISSEVPQNLSASRPQDRQFILSSKKLLLSDSGFYLCAWSGGDRGFFGPGTRLTVL.

Points on this clone: A read error may produce the germline difference seen at one junction end. The chain uses TRBV10-3 and TRBJ2-3, with 9 bases identical to TRBD1. The CDR3 is 16 amino acids. Germline V gene lookup returns CDR1 ENHRY and CDR2 SYGVKD. The CDR3 DNA reads TGTGCCATCGGTGACCGGGACAGGGTGGGAACAGATACGCAGTATTTT. Protein sequence: CAIGDRDRVGTDTQYF.

The chain carries TRBV7-2 and TRBJ2-1, with D maybe TRBD2 (5 bases). This CDR3 contains 15 residues. The V gene lost 1 base and the J gene lost 5 bases, with 12 bases spanning the gap. Germline CDR1 SGHTA, CDR2 FQGNSA. The CDR3 sequence: CASSLDGNFHNEQFF. In nucleotides, the CDR3 is TGTGCCAGCAGCTTAGACGGGAATTTCCACAATGAGCAGTTCTTC.